A selection of T cell receptor beta chains follows, all from one sample in a study of blood T cell repertoires in COVID-19. Measured with immunoSEQ multiplex PCR; TCRdb has only the in-frame clones, and not every one. The sample contains roughly 250,000 clones, roughly 88% of which appear only once. Sequenced material: peripheral blood. The receptors were sampled from a human donor with COVID-19, enrolled during active disease. The donor label of this sample is uncertain. CDR3s include the opening cysteine and the closing phenylalanine or tryptophan.

cdr3_aa: CASSPGGEASAGELFF; v_call: TRBV7-3
cdr3_aa: CATSRDLQGWGYTF; v_call: TRBV15
cdr3_aa: CASSPQGRQRTDTQYF; v_call: TRBV9
cdr3_aa: CSAAGQGLTEQYF; v_call: TRBV29-1
cdr3_aa: CASSEDRMNTEAFF; v_call: TRBV25-1
cdr3_aa: CASSSSGTQETQYF; v_call: TRBV28
cdr3_aa: CASGLARSDNEQFF; v_call: TRBV19
cdr3_aa: CASSRLDRNTEAFF; v_call: TRBV5-6
cdr3_aa: CASSEDRGLNSPLHF; v_call: TRBV2
cdr3_aa: CASSLTGGSTNYGYTF; v_call: TRBV6-2/TRBV6-3
cdr3_aa: CASSLPGQATYEQYF; v_call: TRBV19
cdr3_aa: CASSMGGASDQPQHF; v_call: TRBV19
cdr3_aa: CASNPQGWYQPQHF; v_call: TRBV28
cdr3_aa: CASSEIGVSSGNTIYF; v_call: TRBV5-1
cdr3_aa: CASSIAGTSKETQYF; v_call: TRBV19
cdr3_aa: CASSGVLRGGAGNTIYF; v_call: TRBV2
cdr3_aa: CASSPGRTSNTEAFF; v_call: TRBV7-9
cdr3_aa: CASSSQGVWNEQYF; v_call: TRBV19
cdr3_aa: CASSLYAGPDTGELFF; v_call: TRBV27
cdr3_aa: CAISESPGNTIYF; v_call: TRBV10-3
cdr3_aa: CASSRQGAENTEAFF; v_call: TRBV5-1
cdr3_aa: CSASRGGETQYF; v_call: TRBV20-1
cdr3_aa: CASSIRINYGYTF; v_call: TRBV5-1
cdr3_aa: CASSSPGLAGGWSYNEQFF; v_call: TRBV7-2
cdr3_aa: CASSNRGQTNTEAFF; v_call: TRBV2
cdr3_aa: CAWLGTASNEKLFF; v_call: TRBV30
cdr3_aa: CASRDRGLRDGYTF; v_call: TRBV28